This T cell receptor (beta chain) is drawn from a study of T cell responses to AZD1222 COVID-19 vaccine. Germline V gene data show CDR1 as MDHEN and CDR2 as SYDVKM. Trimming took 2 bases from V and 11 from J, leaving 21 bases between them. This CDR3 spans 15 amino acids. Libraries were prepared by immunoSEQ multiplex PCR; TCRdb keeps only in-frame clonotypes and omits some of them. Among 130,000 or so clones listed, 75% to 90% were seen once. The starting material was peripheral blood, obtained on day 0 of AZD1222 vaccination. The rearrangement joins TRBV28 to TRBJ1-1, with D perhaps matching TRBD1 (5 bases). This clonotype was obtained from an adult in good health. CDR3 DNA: TGTGCCAGCAGTTTAGGGATAAATAGCGGGACGGTGGCTTTCTTT. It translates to CASSLGINSGTVAFF.